These T cell receptor beta chains were read from a single sample in a study of shared clonotypes between healthy human individuals. Sequenced by immunoSEQ multiplex PCR; TCRdb stores in-frame clones only, minus some. The data hold about 1.5 million clones, with around 95% observed a single time. Sample: naive CD4+ T cells sorted from blood. All receptors come from a man under 40 in good health. Both conserved end residues are part of each CDR3. A D gene is named only where the DNA matches it firmly. A clone size is listed for some rows: how often the clone was seen (once, few, many), or a class if it is expanded.

>few|TRBJ2-1|TRBV5-1|.
TGCGCCAGCAGCTTATTTGAGGGCTTCAATGAGCAGTTCTTC
CASSLFEGFNEQFF
>.|TRBJ2-7|TRBV28|.
TGTGCCAGCAGAGCAGGTTTTCATAGCTCCTACGAGCAGTACTTC
CASRAGFHSSYEQYF
>once|TRBJ2-2|TRBV5-4|TRBD1
TGTGCCAGCAGCCCTCGTCCCCAGGGGGACACCGGGGAGCTGTTTTTT
CASSPRPQGDTGELFF
>.|TRBJ2-1|TRBV6-1|TRBD2
TGTGCCAGCAGTGAAGGACTAGCCGACTACAATGAGCAGTTCTTC
CASSEGLADYNEQFF
>.|TRBJ2-5|TRBV11-2|.
TGTGCCAGCAGCTCTTTGGAGACCCAGTACTTC
CASSSLETQYF
>.|TRBJ2-7|TRBV7-9|.
TGTGCCAGCAGCTTGGTCACAGCATGGGAGCAGTACTTC
CASSLVTAWEQYF
>once|TRBJ2-3|TRBV5-1|TRBD2
TGCGCCAGCAGCTTCCTAGCGGGAGTAATCACAGATACGCAGTATTTT
CASSFLAGVITDTQYF
>.|TRBJ1-4|TRBV5-6|.
TGTGCCAGCAGCTATGGTGGATTCATCAATGAAAAACTGTTTTTT
CASSYGGFINEKLFF
>.|TRBJ1-1|TRBV7-2|TRBD1
TGTGCCAGCAGCCACCGGACAGGGAACACTGAAGCTTTCTTT
CASSHRTGNTEAFF
>.|TRBJ1-4|TRBV28|TRBD1
TGTGCCAGCAGTTTATGGGAACAGGGGCCCACTAATGAAAAACTGTTTTTT
CASSLWEQGPTNEKLFF
>.|TRBJ1-5|TRBV6-4|.
TGTGCCTGTTTACAGGGAGATAATCAGCCCCAGCATTTT
CACLQGDNQPQHF
>.|TRBJ2-1|TRBV9|.
TGTGCCAGCAGCATAAGCGAGGTACGGTCCAATGAGCAGTTCTTC
CASSISEVRSNEQFF
>.|TRBJ1-1|TRBV2|.
TGTGCCAGCAGTGACAGGGGTGGGGACACTGAAGCTTTCTTT
CASSDRGGDTEAFF
>once|TRBJ1-3|TRBV11-2|.
TGTGCCAGCAGTTATTACGCGTCCGGACGGAGCTCTGGAAACACCATATATTTT
CASSYYASGRSSGNTIYF
>once|TRBJ1-5|TRBV10-3|.
TGTGCCATCAGTGACGCCTATCAGCCCCAGCATTTT
CAISDAYQPQHF
>.|TRBJ1-5|TRBV28|.
TGTGCCAGCAGTTTGGGGGGGCTGAGCAATCAGCCCCAGCATTTT
CASSLGGLSNQPQHF
>.|TRBJ1-2|TRBV7-9|.
TGTGCCAGCAGCTTAGGACAGCCCGGTAACTATGGCTACACCTTC
CASSLGQPGNYGYTF
>.|TRBJ1-1|TRBV5-1|TRBD1
TGCGCCAGCAGCTTGATAGGACAGGGTGGTACTGAAGCTTTCTTT
CASSLIGQGGTEAFF
>.|TRBJ1-5|TRBV5-5|.
TGTGCCAGCAGCTTCGTATGGTCCATAAGGATCGATCAGCCCCAGCATTTT
CASSFVWSIRIDQPQHF
>.|TRBJ2-3|TRBV7-9|TRBD2
TGTGCCAGCAGCTTAGAAGCGGGAGGGCCTGATACGCAGTATTTT
CASSLEAGGPDTQYF
>.|TRBJ1-2|TRBV9|.
TGTGCCAGCAGCGTAGATGGGAGTAACTATGGCTACACCTTC
CASSVDGSNYGYTF
>.|TRBJ1-2|TRBV19|.
TGTGCCAGTAGTTCGGTTGTATTTGGGAGATACTATGGCTACACCTTC
CASSSVVFGRYYGYTF
>.|TRBJ2-4|TRBV9|.
TGTGCCAGCAGCGTAAGCCCCCGCAACATTCAGTACTTC
CASSVSPRNIQYF
>once|TRBJ2-3|TRBV6-5|.
TGTGCCAGCACCGGGAGCGCAGATACGCAGTATTTT
CASTGSADTQYF
>.|TRBJ1-5|TRBV6-6|TRBD1
TGTGCCAGCAGTATCGGACAGGGGCTTAGCAATCAGCCCCAGCATTTT
CASSIGQGLSNQPQHF
>.|TRBJ2-2|TRBV9|.
TGTGCCAGCAGCGTAGTGGTCAGCGCGAACACCGGGGAGCTGTTTTTT
CASSVVVSANTGELFF
>.|TRBJ2-5|TRBV28|TRBD1
TGTGCCAGCAGAGTAACAGGGGAACTAGAGACCCAGTACTTC
CASRVTGELETQYF
>once|TRBJ2-5|TRBV28|.
TGTGCCAGCAGTTTTGGGGTGGTGGCCAAAGAGACCCAGTACTTC
CASSFGVVAKETQYF